These 29 T cell receptor beta chains share one sample of origin, sequenced in a study of blood T cell repertoires in COVID-19. Generated by immunoSEQ multiplex PCR, the TCRdb table keeps only in-frame clones and is missing some. This table has 240,000 or so clones, around 89% appearing once. The sequenced sample was PBMCs or T cells enriched from blood (not recorded which). The receptors were gathered from a man in his forties or fifties who had recovered from COVID-19.

The gene calls are TRBV4-3 and TRBJ2-7, with TRBD2 matching 10 bases. CDR1 is LGHNA and CDR2 is YSLEER in the germline V gene. Germline trimming cut 1 base from V and 0 bases from J; bases unmatched to any gene: 9. The CDR3 runs to 18 residues. The DNA of the CDR3 is TGCGCCAGCAGCCAAGGGAAGCGGGAGGGTCCGAGCTCCTACGAGCAGTACTTC. Protein product: CASSQGKREGPSSYEQYF.

The CDR3 sequence: CASSLGDWTGENSPLHF. CDR3 in DNA: TGTGCCAGCAGCTTAGGTGATTGGACAGGAGAAAATTCACCCCTCCACTTT. The chain recombines TRBV11-3 with TRBJ1-6; 7 nucleotides align to TRBD1. Germline CDR1 reads SGHNT; CDR2 reads YENEEA. Unmatched junction bases numbered 10, after V lost 1 base and J lost 7 bases. This CDR3 comprises 17 residues.

This sequence joins TRBV7-9 and TRBJ1-5; possible D gene TRBD1, 5 bases. Trimming cost V 4 bases and J 0 bases, with 19 bases left between them. The CDR3 has 18 amino acids. Germline lookup yields CDR1 SEHNR and CDR2 FQNEAQ (reference sequence). Written as DNA, the CDR3 is TGTGCCAGCAGCTCCACCATTACAGGCGACTTTAGCAATCAGCCCCAGCATTTT. Residues: CASSSTITGDFSNQPQHF.

The chain combines TRBV5-6 with TRBJ2-2; TRBD2 aligns across 7 bases. There are 18 residues in the CDR3. Germline-derived CDR1 and CDR2 are SGHDT and YYEEEE. The trim removed 3 bases at V and 1 base at J, leaving 12 bases unmatched. CDR3 nucleotide sequence: TGTGCCAGCAGCTCGGAAGCGGGATTGTTTTTGAACACCGGGGAGCTGTTTTTT. This sequence encodes CASSSEAGLFLNTGELFF.

The chain uses TRBV6-5 and TRBJ2-7; 7 bases match TRBD1. V shed 2 bases and J 4 bases; nucleotides not matched to a gene: 11. This CDR3 has 16 amino acids. Germline CDR1 reads MNHEY; CDR2 reads SVGAGI. DNA of the CDR3: TGTGCCAGCAGTTACGTAGGACAGGACGTCGAGTACGAGCAGTACTTC. Residues: CASSYVGQDVEYEQYF.

The V call is TRBV7-9, the J call TRBJ2-1, with 7 nucleotides matching TRBD2. The CDR3 runs 16 residues. Germline trimming cut 3 bases from V and 0 bases from J; bases unmatched to any gene: 5. Germline values: CDR1 SEHNR, CDR2 FQNEAQ (reference sequence). The CDR3 nucleotides are TGTGCCAGCAGCTTCTGGCGGGAGCACTCCTACAATGAGCAGTTCTTC. It encodes CASSFWREHSYNEQFF. Together with reference TRBV7-9 and TRBJ2-1, the CDR3 gives the full variable domain: DTGVSQNPRHKITKRGQNVTFRCDPISEHNRLYWYRQTLGQGPEFLTYFQNEAQLEKSRLLSDRFSAERPKGSFSTLEIQRTEQGDSAMYLCASSFWREHSYNEQFFGPGTRLTVL.

V gene TRBV5-5 combines with J gene TRBJ1-4; TRBD1 might be the D (6 bases). CDR3 length equals 17 residues. V gave up 3 bases and J gave up 0 bases, with 15 bases separating them. Germline V gene data show CDR1 as SGHKS and CDR2 as YYEKEE (reference sequence). The chain's CDR3 is CASSSEDSRATNEKLFF. In DNA form, the CDR3 reads TGTGCCAGCAGCTCGGAGGACAGCCGGGCAACTAATGAAAAACTGTTTTTT.

The chain carries TRBV6-2 or TRBV6-3 and TRBJ2-3, with 10 bases identical to TRBD2. Germline lookup yields CDR1 MNHEY and CDR2 SVGEGT. CDR3 length: 18 amino acids. V gave up 4 bases and J gave up 6 bases; unmatched junction bases: 16. CDR3 nucleotides: TGTGCCAGCAGTTGGGTTCCTAGCGGGAGTTTGCTTCGCGATACGCAGTATTTT. Its protein product is CASSWVPSGSLLRDTQYF.

V usage is TRBV5-1 and J usage is TRBJ1-1; tentatively, D is TRBD1 (5 bases). CDR1 and CDR2 (germline): SGHRS, YFSETQ. The length of the CDR3 is 13 residues. V lost 4 bases and J lost 11, with 18 bases in between. The CDR3 sequence is CASSRGDDVRAFF. CDR3 DNA sequence: TGCGCCAGCAGCCGGGGGGACGACGTCCGCGCTTTCTTT.

In this sample, this clone turned up once. The chain couples TRBV24-1 to TRBJ2-5, with TRBD2 as a possible D gene (7 bases). The CDR3 contains 18 residues. Looked up from germline, CDR1 is KGHDR and CDR2 is SFDVKD. V lost 4 bases and J lost 5, with 25 bases in between. CDR3 loop: CATSEWGGTPQSHETQYF. The CDR3 bases are TGTGCCACCAGTGAATGGGGGGGCACCCCCCAATCCCACGAGACCCAGTACTTC.

This chain uses TRBV4-1 with TRBJ2-7; 8 nucleotides line up with TRBD1. Losses at the gene ends were 1 base for V and 3 bases for J; bases not matched to a gene: 11. The CDR3 spans 17 residues. The V gene's germline CDR1 is MGHRA and CDR2 YSYEKL. The chain's CDR3 is CASSQGAGGANHYEQYF. CDR3 DNA sequence: TGCGCCAGCAGCCAAGGAGCAGGGGGCGCGAATCACTACGAGCAGTACTTC.

The chain employs TRBV2 and TRBJ2-5, with 9 bases lining up with TRBD2. The CDR3 spans 15 residues. CDR1 and CDR2 (germline): SNHLY, FYNNEI. V lost 5 bases and J lost 5; bases outside the gene matches: 9. The CDR3 DNA follows: TGTGCCAGCAGTACCAGGACTAGCGAGGGGGAGACCCAGTACTTC. This sequence encodes CASSTRTSEGETQYF.

V is TRBV7-3 and J is TRBJ1-1; maybe TRBD1 (6 bases). Trimming took off 4 bases at V and 0 bases at J, with 6 bases between the two ends. Germline lookup yields CDR1 SGHTA and CDR2 FQGTGA. The CDR3 covers 13 residues. The CDR3 spells CASSSGVNTEAFF. The CDR3 DNA sequence: TGTGCCAGCAGCTCAGGGGTGAACACTGAAGCTTTCTTT.

This clone appeared a single time. This chain links TRBV15 with TRBJ1-5; D perhaps matches TRBD1 (5 bases). Germline loops: CDR1 LNHNV, CDR2 YYDKDF (reference sequence). The V and J ends lost 3 bases and 5 bases respectively, with 14 bases between them. This CDR3 region has 15 residues. This CDR3 reads CATSSHQGLHQPQHF. In DNA, the CDR3 is TGTGCCACCAGCAGTCACCAGGGTTTACATCAGCCCCAGCATTTT.

In regard to this clone: Sequence at one end of the junction differs from germline and may be a read error. The chain joins TRBV5-1 to TRBJ2-7, with 12 bases aligning to TRBD1. Per the germline V gene, CDR1 is SGHRS and CDR2 is YFSETQ. This CDR3 is built from 14 residues. CDR3 loop: CASSPEMGTGGTNF. The CDR3 nucleotides read TGCGCCAGCAGCCCCGAGATGGGGACAGGGGGCACGAACTTC.

The gene calls are TRBV4-1 and TRBJ1-3; 9 bases agree with TRBD1. Per the germline V gene, CDR1 is MGHRA and CDR2 is YSYEKL. V shed 1 base, J shed 0 bases, and the junction held 10 bases outside the gene matches. The CDR3 spans 19 residues. The CDR3 is CASSQGWTGAPLSGNTIYF. CDR3 nucleotides: TGCGCCAGCAGCCAAGGGTGGACAGGGGCGCCCCTCTCTGGAAACACCATATATTTT.

The chain is built from TRBV19 and TRBJ2-3, with TRBD1 matching over 7 bases. The CDR3 consists of 16 residues. The germline V gene has CDR1 LNHDA and CDR2 SQIVND (reference sequence). The V and J ends lost 6 bases and 6 bases, in that order; junction bases with no gene match: 15. CDR3 DNA: TGTGCCAGTAGGGCTGGACAGGCCGACCTTATTGATACGCAGTATTTT. Protein sequence: CASRAGQADLIDTQYF. Supplemented by reference TRBV19 and TRBJ2-3, the full variable domain reads DGGITQSPKYLFRKEGQNVTLSCEQNLNHDAMYWYRQDPGQGLRLIYYSQIVNDFQKGDIAEGYSVSREKKESFPLTVTSAQKNPTAFYLCASRAGQADLIDTQYFGPGTRLTVL.

Remarks on this clone: A junction end diverges from the germline sequence, so it may reflect a read error. The genes are TRBV13 and TRBJ1-5; D gene uncertain. The CDR3 loop spans 15 amino acids. The germline V gene encodes CDR1 PRHDT and CDR2 FYEKMQ (reference sequence). CDR3 protein: CASSIGPTQNQPQHF. DNA of the CDR3: TGTGCCAGCAGCATAGGGCCCACCCAGAATCAGCCCCAGCATTTT.

The chain carries TRBV7-8 and TRBJ2-7; no reliable D call. CDR1 is SGHVS and CDR2 is FQNEAQ in the germline V gene. This CDR3 region has 15 residues. V was trimmed by 0 bases and J by 1 base, leaving 10 bases between them. CDR3 nucleotide sequence: TGTGCCAGCAGCTTAGCACGAGTTAATTCCTACGAGCAGTACTTC. This codes for CASSLARVNSYEQYF.

The V call is TRBV7-9, the J call TRBJ1-4; maybe TRBD1 (5 bases). The CDR3 runs to 16 residues. Trimming shortened V by 5 bases and J by 0 bases, and 13 bases separated the two germline ends. Germline V lookup: CDR1 SEHNR, CDR2 FQNEAQ (reference sequence). Here the CDR3 DNA reads TGTGCCAGCAGCCCCAGTGGGGGGACAACTAATGAAAAACTGTTTTTT. It specifies CASSPSGGTTNEKLFF. Drawing the rest from reference TRBV7-9 and TRBJ1-4, the complete variable domain is DTGVSQNPRHKITKRGQNVTFRCDPISEHNRLYWYRQTLGQGPEFLTYFQNEAQLEKSRLLSDRFSAERPKGSFSTLEIQRTEQGDSAMYLCASSPSGGTTNEKLFFGSGTQLSVL.

The chain is built from TRBV28 and TRBJ2-3; 8 bases agree with TRBD2. The V and J ends lost 3 bases and 3 bases, in that order; junction bases with no gene match: 2. Germline CDR1 is MDHEN and CDR2 is SYDVKM. The CDR3 loop spans 14 amino acids. The CDR3 sequence: CASSFERETDTQYF. CDR3 bases: TGTGCCAGCAGTTTCGAGCGGGAGACAGATACGCAGTATTTT.

This rearrangement joins TRBV9 to TRBJ2-1, with 9 bases lining up with TRBD1. Germline CDR1 SGDLS, CDR2 YYNGEE. The CDR3 runs 15 residues. After removal of 3 bases from V and 7 bases from J, the junction contained 8 bases not matched to a gene. The CDR3 DNA reads TGTGCCAGCAGCGAAGTGGACAGGGGTTTGAATGAGCAGTTCTTC. Its translation: CASSEVDRGLNEQFF.

The chain recombines TRBV4-1 with TRBJ2-7, with TRBD1 matching 12 bases. The CDR3 is 16 amino acids. V lost 3 bases, J lost 2 bases, and 5 bases stayed unmatched. CDR1 MGHRA and CDR2 YSYEKL come from the germline V gene. The CDR3 region is CASSHPGQGAAYEQYF. The CDR3 coding sequence is TGCGCCAGCAGCCACCCGGGACAGGGGGCTGCCTACGAGCAGTACTTC.

This clone was recorded a few times. V and J are TRBV19 and TRBJ2-7, with D maybe TRBD2 (5 bases). Trimming shortened V by 3 bases and J by 6 bases, and 18 bases separated the two germline ends. The CDR3 runs 15 residues. Germline loops: CDR1 LNHDA, CDR2 SQIVND (reference sequence). CDR3 sequence: CASSIGGGLFSEQYF. In DNA, the CDR3 is TGTGCCAGTAGTATTGGAGGTGGATTGTTCAGCGAGCAGTACTTC.

V is TRBV29-1 and J is TRBJ2-2, with D tentatively TRBD1 (6 bases). Trimming pared 3 bases from V and 4 bases from J, leaving 12 bases between. Germline loops: CDR1 SQVTM, CDR2 ANQGSEA. The CDR3 has 14 amino acids. The CDR3, as DNA: TGCAGCGTTGATCAGGGGCCAGGCACCGGGGAGCTGTTTTTT. This encodes CSVDQGPGTGELFF.

CDR3 bases: TGTGCCAGCAGCTCTTCGGGGGCTAGCGGGAGTTGGTACTTC. Translation: CASSSSGASGSWYF. The J gene is TRBJ2-7, the V gene TRBV11-2, with 10 nucleotides matching TRBD2. The CDR3 is made up of 14 amino acids. Germline V gene sequence: CDR1 SGHAT, CDR2 FQNNGV. Trimming took 4 bases from V and 12 from J; bases not matched to a gene: 12. Complete variable domain (other parts from reference TRBV11-2 and TRBJ2-7): EAGVAQSPRYKIIEKRQSVAFWCNPISGHATLYWYQQILGQGPKLLIQFQNNGVVDDSQLPKDRFSAERLKGVDSTLKIQPAKLEDSAVYLCASSSSGASGSWYFGPGTRLTVT.

This chain joins TRBV11-3 and TRBJ2-7; 8 nucleotides match TRBD1. The CDR3 loop spans 15 amino acids. Germline V CDR1 and CDR2: SGHNT, YENEEA. J was trimmed by 5 bases and V by 5 bases; bases with no gene match: 11. For the CDR3, the DNA is TGTGCCAGCAGCGCGGAGGGTGGACAGGGCGACGAGCAGTACTTC. The encoded protein is CASSAEGGQGDEQYF.

The rearrangement links TRBV29-1 to TRBJ1-2; D possibly corresponds to TRBD1 (5 bases). V was shortened by 4 bases and J by 8 bases, with 14 bases between the two germline ends. The CDR3 covers 12 residues. CDR1 and CDR2 from the germline V gene are SQVTM and ANQGSEA. CDR3 loop: CSVVGQGGGYTF. CDR3 sequence (DNA): TGCAGCGTTGTGGGGCAGGGAGGCGGCTACACCTTC. The full variable domain, rest sourced from reference TRBV29-1 and TRBJ1-2, is SAVISQKPSRDICQRGTSLTIQCQVDSQVTMMFWYRQQPGQSLTLIATANQGSEATYESGFVIDKFPISRPNLTFSTLTVSNMSPEDSSIYLCSVVGQGGGYTFGSGTRLTVV.

The rearrangement joins TRBV28 to TRBJ1-2, with D unresolved. The germline V gene has CDR1 MDHEN and CDR2 SYDVKM. The ends were cut back, 4 bases at V and 4 bases at J, with 16 bases in the middle. The CDR3 has 15 amino acids. The CDR3 loop is CASSSPRGISYGYTF. As DNA, the CDR3 is TGTGCCAGCAGTTCGCCCCGGGGAATTAGCTATGGCTACACCTTC.